This is a list of T cell receptor beta chains from one sample in a study of metastatic and nonmetastatic thyroid tumors. MiXCR was used by TCRdb to re-call the PCR reads. This sample yields 3,500 to 4,500 clones, of which less than 25% are seen a single time; about a tenth belongs to the top ten. Source material: tumor tissue. These receptors all come from a male donor with papillary thyroid cancer or a benign thyroid nodule (not recorded which). Some clones in this sample may be carry-over from other donors' samples. CDR3s include the opening cysteine and the closing phenylalanine or tryptophan. A D gene is named only where the DNA matches it firmly. The size entry is marked missing in some rows and otherwise reads once, few, many or a size class.

cdr3_length j_call v_call clone_size d_call cdr3_nt cdr3_aa
19 TRBJ2-6 TRBV11-1 NA TRBD2 TGTGCCAGCAGCTCGAAGCGACTAGCGGGCCTGTCTGGGGCCAACGTCCTGACTTTC CASSSKRLAGLSGANVLTF
17 TRBJ2-5 TRBV11-2 large TRBD2 TGTGCCAGCAGCTGGGGGAAGCGGGGTAAAAGAGGGGAGACCCAGTACTTC CASSWGKRGKRGETQYF
13 TRBJ1-6 TRBV30 NA TRBD1 TGTGCCTGGGGGGACAGGGAGAATTCACCCCTCCACTTT CAWGDRENSPLHF
16 TRBJ1-1 TRBV13 many NA TGTGCCAGCAGCTTCCCCACAAGGTGTCTGAACACTGAAGCTTTCTTT CASSFPTRCLNTEAFF
13 TRBJ1-2 TRBV6-1 NA NA TGTGCCAGCAGCCCCGTTGGGGGTTGGGGCTACACCTTC CASSPVGGWGYTF
16 TRBJ2-3 TRBV6-2/TRBV6-3 few TRBD2 TGTGCCAGCATCGATGGACTAGCGGGCCGCACAGATACGCAGTATTTT CASIDGLAGRTDTQYF
14 TRBJ2-7 TRBV19 few NA TGTGCCAGTAGTTTCGGGACACCGGGGTCCGAGCAGTACTTC CASSFGTPGSEQYF
14 TRBJ1-5 TRBV4-1 NA NA TGCGCCAGCAGCCAAGAGAACAGGAATCAGCTCCAGCATTTT CASSQENRNQLQHF
14 TRBJ2-7 TRBV5-1 medium-sized TRBD1 TGCGCCAGCAGCTGGGACAGGGTGGGGTACGAGCAGTACTTC CASSWDRVGYEQYF
14 TRBJ2-1 TRBV6-4 medium-sized NA TGTGCCAGCAGTGCGGAGGGGGAGTACAATGAGCAGTTCTTC CASSAEGEYNEQFF
16 TRBJ2-2 TRBV11-2 NA TRBD2 TGTGCCAGCAGACCCAGGACTAGCGGTAACACCGGGGAGCTGTTTTTT CASRPRTSGNTGELFF
15 TRBJ2-3 TRBV6-1 few TRBD2 TGTGCCAGCAGTGATCTAGCGGGGGACACAGATACGCAGTATTTT CASSDLAGDTDTQYF
15 TRBJ2-7 TRBV28 few TRBD1 TGTGCCAGCTATGCCGGGACAGGGGTTTCCTACGAGCAGTACTTC CASYAGTGVSYEQYF
13 TRBJ2-7 TRBV28 few NA TGTGCCAGCAGTTTATCCAGCTCCTACGAGCAGTACTTC CASSLSSSYEQYF
17 TRBJ2-5 TRBV7-9 NA TRBD2 TGTGCCAGCAGCTCGAAGCGACTAGCGGGAGGGCAAGAGACCCAGTACTTC CASSSKRLAGGQETQYF
15 TRBJ1-2 TRBV5-8 medium-sized TRBD1 TGTGCCAGCAGCTTGGGACAGGGGGACCTTTATGGCTACACCTTC CASSLGQGDLYGYTF
17 TRBJ1-5 TRBV3-1 many TRBD1 TGTGCCAGCAGCCAAGGGGTACAGGGGCCTTTTAGTCAGCCCCAGCATTTT CASSQGVQGPFSQPQHF
15 TRBJ2-5 TRBV27 medium-sized NA TGTGCCAGCAGTTCGATCCGTGGGACCGGAGAGACCCAGTACTTC CASSSIRGTGETQYF
15 TRBJ2-1 TRBV6-6 medium-sized NA TGTGCCAGCAGTTACTCGAGGTATATGCACAATGAGCAGTTCTTC CASSYSRYMHNEQFF
14 TRBJ2-7 TRBV6-1 NA NA TGTGCCAGCAGAGGGACGGGTTCCCCCTACGAGCAGTACTTC CASRGTGSPYEQYF
16 TRBJ2-7 TRBV20-1 NA TRBD2 TGCAGTGCTAGAGGGTCGGGCGGGAGGAGCTCCTACGAGCAGTACTTC CSARGSGGRSSYEQYF
12 TRBJ1-6 TRBV30 NA NA TGTGCCTGGAGTGACAGGGTTTCACCCCTCCACTTT CAWSDRVSPLHF